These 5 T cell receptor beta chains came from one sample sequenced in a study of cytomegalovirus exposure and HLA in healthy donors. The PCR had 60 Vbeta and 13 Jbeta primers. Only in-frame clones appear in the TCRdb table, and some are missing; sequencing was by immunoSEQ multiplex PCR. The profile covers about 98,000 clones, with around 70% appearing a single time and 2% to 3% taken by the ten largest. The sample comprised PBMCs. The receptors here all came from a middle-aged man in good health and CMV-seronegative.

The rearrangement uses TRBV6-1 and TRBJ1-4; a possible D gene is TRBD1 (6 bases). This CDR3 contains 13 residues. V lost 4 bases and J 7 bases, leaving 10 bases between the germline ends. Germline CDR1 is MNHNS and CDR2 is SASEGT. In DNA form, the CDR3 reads TGTGCCAGCAGTGTTCAGGGGACTGAAAAACTGTTTTTT. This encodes CASSVQGTEKLFF.

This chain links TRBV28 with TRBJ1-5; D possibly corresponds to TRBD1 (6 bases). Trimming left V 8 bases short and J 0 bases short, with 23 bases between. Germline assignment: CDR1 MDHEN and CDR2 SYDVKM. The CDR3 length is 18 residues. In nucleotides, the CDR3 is TGTGCCAGCCATAAGGGGCGCAGGGGACCTTATAGCAATCAGCCCCAGCATTTT. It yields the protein CASHKGRRGPYSNQPQHF. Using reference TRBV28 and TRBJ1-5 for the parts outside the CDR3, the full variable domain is DVKVTQSSRYLVKRTGEKVFLECVQDMDHENMFWYRQDPGLGLRLIYFSYDVKMKEKGDIPEGYSVSREKKERFSLILESASTNQTSMYLCASHKGRRGPYSNQPQHFGDGTRLSIL.

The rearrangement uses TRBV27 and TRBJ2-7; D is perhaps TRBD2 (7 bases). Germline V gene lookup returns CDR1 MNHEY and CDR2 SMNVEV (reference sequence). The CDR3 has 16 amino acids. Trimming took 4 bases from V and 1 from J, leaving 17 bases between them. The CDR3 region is CASSWNQGGGSYEQYF. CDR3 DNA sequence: TGTGCCAGCAGTTGGAATCAGGGAGGGGGATCCTACGAGCAGTACTTC.

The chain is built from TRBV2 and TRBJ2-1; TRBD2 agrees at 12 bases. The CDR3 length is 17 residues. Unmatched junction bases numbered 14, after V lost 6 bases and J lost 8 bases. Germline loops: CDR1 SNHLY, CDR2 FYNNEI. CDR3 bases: TGTGCCAGCAGGCCACTAGCGGGGGGCCCATATTTCGATGAGCAGTTCTTC. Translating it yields CASRPLAGGPYFDEQFF.

The CDR3 sequence is CSASTRGYGYTF. Here the CDR3 DNA reads TGCAGCGCTTCGACCCGGGGCTATGGCTACACCTTC. This chain connects TRBV29-1 to TRBJ1-2; no firm D call. Germline V gene data show CDR1 as SQVTM and CDR2 as ANQGSEA. V was trimmed by 7 bases and J by 4 bases, leaving 13 bases between them. The CDR3 covers 12 residues.